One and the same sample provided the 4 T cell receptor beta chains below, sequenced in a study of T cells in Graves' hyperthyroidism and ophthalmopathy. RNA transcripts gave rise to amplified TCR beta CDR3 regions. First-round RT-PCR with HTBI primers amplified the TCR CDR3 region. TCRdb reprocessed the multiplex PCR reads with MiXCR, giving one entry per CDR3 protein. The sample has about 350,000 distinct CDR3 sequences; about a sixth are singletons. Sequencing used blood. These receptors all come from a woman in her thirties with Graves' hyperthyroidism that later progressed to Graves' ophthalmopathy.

The CDR3 DNA is TGTGCCAGCAGCTTCTTTCTTGGGAGGGGAAACACCATATATTTT. Residues: CASSFFLGRGNTIYF. This chain links TRBV11-2 with TRBJ1-3; D unresolved. The ends were cut back, 3 bases at V and 4 bases at J, with 13 bases in the middle. In germline, CDR1 is SGHAT, CDR2 FQNNGV. This CDR3 comprises 15 residues.

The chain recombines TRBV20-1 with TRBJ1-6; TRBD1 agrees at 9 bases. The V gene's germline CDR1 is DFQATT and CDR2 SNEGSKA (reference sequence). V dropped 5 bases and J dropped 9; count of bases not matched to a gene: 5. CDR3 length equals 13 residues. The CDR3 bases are TGCAGTGCTGTCGGGACAGGGATTTCACCCCTCCACTTT. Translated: CSAVGTGISPLHF.

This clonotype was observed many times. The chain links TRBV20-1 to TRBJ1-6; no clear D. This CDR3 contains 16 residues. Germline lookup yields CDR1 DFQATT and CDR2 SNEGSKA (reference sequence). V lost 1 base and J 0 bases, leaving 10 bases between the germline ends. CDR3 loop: CSARVDGSSYNSPLHF. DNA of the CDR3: TGCAGTGCTAGAGTGGACGGGAGCTCCTATAATTCACCCCTCCACTTT.

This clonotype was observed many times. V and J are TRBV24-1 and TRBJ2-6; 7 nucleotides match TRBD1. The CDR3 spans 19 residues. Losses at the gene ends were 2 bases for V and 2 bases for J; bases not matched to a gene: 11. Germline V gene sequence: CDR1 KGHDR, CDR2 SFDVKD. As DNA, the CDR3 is TGTGCCACCAGTGATTCCCCGGGGTCGGACAGGACTGGGGCCAACGTCCTGACTTTC. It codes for CATSDSPGSDRTGANVLTF.